The next 13 T cell receptor beta chains were all read from a single sample in a study of T cells after yellow fever vaccination. TCRdb re-called the 5' RACE reads with MiXCR, one entry per CDR3 protein. The repertoire has roughly 350,000 distinct CDR3 sequences, over 4% of them found once; the top ten carry 20% to 25%. Sequencing was performed on PBMCs, taken 5 days after the yellow fever booster vaccination. The receptors shown here come from a man between 18 and 29 years old who received the YFV17D yellow fever vaccine.

This clonotype was seen repeatedly, ten times or more. The chain links TRBV7-9 to TRBJ2-4; TRBD2 agrees at 10 bases. The germline CDR1 and CDR2 sequences are SEHNR and FQNEAQ (reference sequence). Trimming removed 5 bases from V and 0 bases from J; junction bases left unmatched: 4. The CDR3 runs to 16 residues. The CDR3: CASSQLAGLAKNIQYF. The CDR3 nucleotides read TGTGCCAGCAGCCAACTAGCGGGACTAGCCAAAAACATTCAGTACTTC. Full variable domain (remainder filled in from reference TRBV7-9 and TRBJ2-4): DTGVSQNPRHKITKRGQNVTFRCDPISEHNRLYWYRQTLGQGPEFLTYFQNEAQLEKSRLLSDRFSAERPKGSFSTLEIQRTEQGDSAMYLCASSQLAGLAKNIQYFGAGTRLSVL.

At least ten counts were recorded for this clonotype. CDR3 residues: CASSQAVNSYNSPLHF. Written as DNA, the CDR3 is TGCGCCAGCAGCCAAGCGGTAAACTCCTATAATTCACCCCTCCACTTT. This sequence joins TRBV4-3 and TRBJ1-6; D unclear. From germline, CDR1 is LGHNA and CDR2 YSLEER. The CDR3 totals 16 residues. V lost 1 base, J lost 0 bases, and 7 bases lay in between.

The CDR3 DNA reads TGTGCCATCAGTAGACAGGGGGGGACCTACGAGCAGTACTTC. Protein: CAISRQGGTYEQYF. The chain joins TRBV10-3 to TRBJ2-7, with 9 bases fitting TRBD1. The V segment lost 5 bases and the J segment 2 bases; nucleotides outside the gene matches: 4. CDR1 and CDR2 from the germline V gene are ENHRY and SYGVKD. The CDR3 loop spans 14 amino acids.

J is TRBJ1-2 and V is TRBV7-9; D remains ambiguous. The CDR3 totals 14 residues. Germline CDR1 reads SEHNR; CDR2 reads FQNEAQ (reference sequence). V lost 3 bases, J lost 2 bases, and 10 bases lay in between. In nucleotides, the CDR3 is TGTGCCAGCAGCTTTTTATCGAGGAACTATGGCTACACCTTC. Encoded protein: CASSFLSRNYGYTF.

This chain uses TRBV4-3 with TRBJ2-1, with D possibly TRBD2 on 7 matching bases. Germline V gene sequence: CDR1 LGHNA, CDR2 YSLEER. This CDR3 has 16 residues. Trimming stripped 4 bases from V and 4 bases from J, with 17 bases between. This chain's CDR3 is CASSPKSGGRYNEQFF. The CDR3 DNA follows: TGCGCCAGCAGCCCCAAATCGGGGGGCCGTTACAATGAGCAGTTCTTC.

The chain recombines TRBV3-1 with TRBJ2-3, with 9 bases matching TRBD1. Germline V gene data show CDR1 as LGHDT and CDR2 as YNNKEL (reference sequence). V trimming: 0 bases; J trimming: 4 bases; junction bases outside the gene matches: 5. This CDR3 region has 16 residues. CDR3 in amino acids: CASSQDRDRASDTQYF. The CDR3 nucleotides are TGTGCCAGCAGCCAAGATCGGGACAGGGCCTCAGATACGCAGTATTTT.

This clonotype was observed a handful of times. The genes are TRBV27 and TRBJ2-1; a possible D gene is TRBD2 (5 bases). From germline, CDR1 is MNHEY and CDR2 SMNVEV (reference sequence). The V gene lost 1 base and the J gene lost 12 bases, with 16 bases spanning the gap. The CDR3 is made up of 14 amino acids. CDR3 region: CASSLFLDGRGQFF. The CDR3 coding sequence is TGTGCCAGCAGTTTATTTTTGGACGGCCGGGGGCAGTTCTTC.

The J gene is TRBJ2-5, the V gene TRBV20-1, with a weak D call TRBD1 (6 bases). Trimming cost V 5 bases and J 2 bases, with 9 bases left between them. This CDR3 region has 12 residues. Germline-derived CDR1 and CDR2 are DFQATT and SNEGSKA (reference sequence). CDR3 region: CSAWTDQETQYF. CDR3 bases: TGCAGTGCTTGGACAGATCAAGAGACCCAGTACTTC.

The V gene is TRBV3-1, the J gene TRBJ2-3; perhaps TRBD1 as D (6 bases). The V gene's germline CDR1 is LGHDT and CDR2 YNNKEL (reference sequence). The CDR3 is 12 amino acids. Between the trimmed V and J ends, which lost 1 base and 8 bases, there was a span of 7 bases. The CDR3 DNA is TGTGCCAGCAGCCAAGGGGGGCGTACGCAGTATTTT. Its protein product is CASSQGGRTQYF.

There are a few counts of this clonotype. The DNA for the CDR3 is TGCGCCAGCAGCTTACAGGGTGGCCCACACTCTGGAAACACCATATATTTT. Protein: CASSLQGGPHSGNTIYF. The chain joins TRBV5-1 to TRBJ1-3; TRBD1 is a possible D gene (6 bases). CDR1 and CDR2 (germline): SGHRS, YFSETQ. The CDR3 totals 17 residues. V dropped 2 bases and J dropped 0 bases, with 15 bases sitting between them.

The chain has TRBV7-9 and TRBJ2-1; no clear D. Germline values: CDR1 SEHNR, CDR2 FQNEAQ (reference sequence). Deletions cut 4 bases from V and 3 bases from J, with 10 bases between. The CDR3 has 14 residues. In DNA form, the CDR3 reads TGTGCCAGCAGCTCGACACCGGACTACAATGAGCAGTTCTTC. Encoded protein: CASSSTPDYNEQFF.

This clonotype has more than one count but fewer than ten. The chain uses TRBV6-9 and TRBJ2-5; D ambiguous. This CDR3 has 15 amino acids. The germline V and J ends were trimmed by 5 bases and 4 bases, with 17 bases remaining between them. Germline lookup yields CDR1 MNHGY and CDR2 SVAAGI. The CDR3 loop is CASSRWLCIGETQYF. The DNA for the CDR3 is TGTGCCAGCAGTCGATGGTTGTGTATAGGAGAGACCCAGTACTTC.

CDR3: CASSQPGRRYNEQFF. In DNA form, the CDR3 reads TGTGCCAGCAGCCAACCGGGACGGCGCTACAATGAGCAGTTCTTC. V and J are TRBV3-1 and TRBJ2-1; either TRBD1 or TRBD2 may fit D (5 bases each). CDR1 and CDR2 from the germline V gene are LGHDT and YNNKEL (reference sequence). Between the trimmed V and J ends, which lost 2 bases and 3 bases, there was a span of 11 bases. There are 15 residues in the CDR3.